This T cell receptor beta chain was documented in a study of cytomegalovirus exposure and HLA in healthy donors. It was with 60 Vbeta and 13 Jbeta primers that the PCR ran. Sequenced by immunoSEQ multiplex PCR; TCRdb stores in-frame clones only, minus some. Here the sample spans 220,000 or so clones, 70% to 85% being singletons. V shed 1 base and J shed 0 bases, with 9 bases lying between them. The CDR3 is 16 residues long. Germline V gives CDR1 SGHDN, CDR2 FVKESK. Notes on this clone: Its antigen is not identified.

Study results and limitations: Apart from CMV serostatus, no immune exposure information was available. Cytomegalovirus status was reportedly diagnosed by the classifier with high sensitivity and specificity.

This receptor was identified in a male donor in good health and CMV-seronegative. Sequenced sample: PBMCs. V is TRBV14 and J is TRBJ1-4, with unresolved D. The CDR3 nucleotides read TGTGCCAGCAGCCAAGTCGGCGGAACAACTAATGAAAAACTGTTTTTT. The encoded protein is CASSQVGGTTNEKLFF.